This TCR beta chain was documented in a study of T cells in tumors after PD-1 blockade. V lost 5 bases, J lost 1 base, and 3 bases lay in between. Germline lookup yields CDR1 SGHVS and CDR2 FQNEAQ. The CDR3 covers 11 residues. This clone has more than one count but fewer than ten. Sequencing was performed with immunoSEQ multiplex PCR; in TCRdb, only in-frame clones are kept and a portion is missing. The sample shows more than 40,000 clones, approximately 79% of them seen only once. V and J are TRBV7-8 and TRBJ2-7; D ambiguous. The material sequenced was PBMCs, taken before anti-PD-1 therapy. The sequence was obtained from a human donor with advanced basal cell or squamous cell carcinoma (not recorded which). CDR3 protein: CASSASYEQYF. The DNA for the CDR3 is TGTGCCAGCAGCGCATCCTACGAGCAGTACTTC.